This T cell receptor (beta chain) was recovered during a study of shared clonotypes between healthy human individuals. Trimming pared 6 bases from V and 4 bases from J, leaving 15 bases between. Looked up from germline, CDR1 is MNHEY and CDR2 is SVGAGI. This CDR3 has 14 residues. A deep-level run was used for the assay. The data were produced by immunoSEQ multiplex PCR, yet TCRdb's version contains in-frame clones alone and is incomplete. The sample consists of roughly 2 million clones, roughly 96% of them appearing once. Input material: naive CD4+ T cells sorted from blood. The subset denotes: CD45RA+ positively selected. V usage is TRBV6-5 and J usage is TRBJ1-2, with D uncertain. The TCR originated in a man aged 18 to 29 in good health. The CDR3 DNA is TGTGCCAGCAGCCCCGTACCGCCACCCTATGGCTACACCTTC. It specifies CASSPVPPPYGYTF.